One sample yielded the 10 T cell receptor beta chains listed below, sequenced in a study of shared clonotypes between healthy human individuals. Some clones are missing from TCRdb's copy, which holds only in-frame ones; the method was immunoSEQ multiplex PCR. Of around 2.3 million clones listed, approximately 94% are singletons. The sequenced material came from naive CD4+ T cells sorted from blood. Regarding subset: CD45RA+ positively selected. Receptor source: a man aged 18 to 35 in good health.

The genes are TRBV21-1 and TRBJ2-2; the table's D gene call, TRBD2, was not cross checked with the DNA. TRBV21-1 is classified as a pseudogene. There are 17 residues in the CDR3. This chain's CDR3 is CASSTPRRVAGTGELFF. The CDR3 coding sequence is TGTGCCAGCAGCACCCCACGAAGAGTCGCGGGCACCGGGGAGCTGTTTTTT.

This chain joins TRBV5-4 and TRBJ2-1, with D perhaps TRBD2 (6 bases). The germline V gene encodes CDR1 SGHNT and CDR2 YYREEE (reference sequence). V lost 6 bases, J lost 0 bases, and 13 bases lay in between. The CDR3 sequence is 15 residues long. CDR3: CASKGPSDSYNEQFF. In DNA, the CDR3 is TGTGCCAGCAAGGGCCCTAGCGACTCCTACAATGAGCAGTTCTTC.

The chain links TRBV21-1 to TRBJ2-7. TRBV21-1 is a listed pseudogene. This CDR3 is built from 10 residues. The chain's CDR3 is CASSKGEQYF. For the CDR3, the DNA is TGTGCCAGCAGCAAAGGTGAGCAGTACTTC.

The chain joins TRBV27 to TRBJ1-5, with D perhaps matching TRBD1 (6 bases). In germline, CDR1 is MNHEY, CDR2 SMNVEV (reference sequence). Trimming removed 1 base from V and 0 bases from J, with 7 bases in between. This CDR3 is built from 15 residues. The CDR3 DNA reads as TGTGCCAGCAGTTTATTCAGGGGTAGCAATCAGCCCCAGCATTTT. It translates to CASSLFRGSNQPQHF.

The chain employs TRBV5-8 and TRBJ2-3; maybe TRBD2 (6 bases). The CDR3 sequence is 15 residues long. V lost 5 bases and J 6 bases, leaving 19 bases between the germline ends. The germline gives CDR1 SGHTS, CDR2 YDEGEE. The CDR3 coding sequence is TGTGCCAGCAGAGGTCGGGGGAGTGTCGCGGATACGCAGTATTTT. It codes for CASRGRGSVADTQYF.

Worth noting for this clone: Other DNA sequences of this sample code for an identical CDR3. J is TRBJ2-7 and V is TRBV5-1; D is undetermined. The CDR3 covers 14 residues. V lost 0 bases, J lost 2 bases, and 9 bases lay in between. CDR1 is SGHRS, CDR2 YFSETQ, per germline. The CDR3 nucleotides read TGCGCCAGCAGCTTGGTCGGTGGGACCTACGAGCAGTACTTC. Amino acids: CASSLVGGTYEQYF. The whole variable domain, filled in from reference TRBV5-1 and TRBJ2-7, reads KAGVTQTPRYLIKTRGQQVTLSCSPISGHRSVSWYQQTPGQGLQFLFEYFSETQRNKGNFPGRFSGRQFSNSRSEMNVSTLELGDSALYLCASSLVGGTYEQYFGPGTRLTVT.

This chain connects TRBV28 to TRBJ1-2; no clear D. V lost 2 bases and J 5 bases, leaving 12 bases between the germline ends. This CDR3 is built from 14 residues. Per germline, CDR1 MDHEN and CDR2 SYDVKM. The CDR3 loop is CASSLRWEPYGYTF. As DNA, the CDR3 is TGTGCCAGCAGTTTAAGGTGGGAGCCTTATGGCTACACCTTC.

The CDR3 coding sequence is TGTGCCAGCAGCTGGACAACCGGGGAGCTGTTTTTT. Its translation: CASSWTTGELFF. The chain recombines TRBV5-6 with TRBJ2-2; possibly TRBD1 for D (5 bases). CDR1 SGHDT and CDR2 YYEEEE come from the germline V gene. CDR3 length: 12 amino acids. Trimming cost V 3 bases and J 5 bases, with 5 bases left between them.

This clone occurred once. The gene calls are TRBV5-1 and TRBJ2-7, with TRBD2 matching over 9 bases. Losses at the gene ends were 0 bases for V and 7 bases for J; bases not matched to a gene: 11. The CDR3 is 16 amino acids. CDR1 SGHRS and CDR2 YFSETQ come from the germline V gene. CDR3 sequence reads: CASSLASGVSHAEQYF. The CDR3 nucleotides are TGCGCCAGCAGCTTGGCTAGCGGGGTATCTCACGCGGAGCAGTACTTC.

V usage is TRBV18 and J usage is TRBJ1-5; D unclear. Germline CDR1 is KGHSH and CDR2 is LQKENI. The CDR3 is 13 residues long. V lost 3 bases to trimming and J lost 7 bases, with 10 bases between them. CDR3 in DNA: TGTGCCAGCTCACCTAGAGAGGAACAGCCCCAGCATTTT. Encoded protein: CASSPREEQPQHF.